A selection of T cell receptor beta chains follows, all from one sample in a study of blood T cell repertoires in COVID-19. Profiled with immunoSEQ multiplex PCR; TCRdb holds only in-frame clones, not every one. The sample consists of just over 250,000 clones, around 92% of them appearing once. What was sequenced was peripheral blood. Receptors originate from a person aged 18 to 30 with COVID-19, enrolled during active disease. Both conserved end residues are part of each CDR3. D genes are given only for firm matches. Size tells how often a clone was seen (once, few, many) or the class of an expanded clone, and some rows leave it out.

TRBJ2-2	.	.	TRBV6-5	TGTGCCAGCAGCTGGTTCCGGGACAACGCCGGGGAGCTGTTTTTT	CASSWFRDNAGELFF
TRBJ1-3	.	once	TRBV29-1	TGCAGCGTTGACTCCGGAAACACCATATATTTT	CSVDSGNTIYF
TRBJ2-7	.	.	TRBV7-2	TGTGCCAGCAGCTTAGGACGGGGCTCCTACGAGCAGTACTTC	CASSLGRGSYEQYF
TRBJ1-2	TRBD1	.	TRBV27	TGTGCCAGCAGTTTCATACAGGGGGCGGGAGGCTACACCTTC	CASSFIQGAGGYTF
TRBJ2-1	.	.	TRBV6-5	TGTGCCAGCAGTTATGGGTCTAGCGTCTACAATGAGCAGTTCTTC	CASSYGSSVYNEQFF
TRBJ2-1	.	.	TRBV4-1	TGCGCCAGCAGCCAGCGCGCTGGAGGGTCGGCCTACAATGAGCAGTTCTTC	CASSQRAGGSAYNEQFF
TRBJ2-1	.	.	TRBV27	TGTGCCAGCTACCCTCTAGGCGGGAAGTCCTACAATGAGCAGTTCTTC	CASYPLGGKSYNEQFF
TRBJ2-1	.	.	TRBV12-3/TRBV12-4	TGTGCCAGCAGTGTGGGACTCGGAGTTGAGCAGTTCTTC	CASSVGLGVEQFF
TRBJ2-5	TRBD1	once	TRBV5-4	TGTGCCAGCAGCCGCGGGACAGGGGGTAGGGAGACCCAGTACTTC	CASSRGTGGRETQYF
TRBJ1-1	.	.	TRBV7-9	TGTGCCAGCAGCTTTATTCCTTCCCCGACAGGCCTGAACACTGAAGCTTTCTTT	CASSFIPSPTGLNTEAFF
TRBJ2-7	TRBD2	.	TRBV7-2	TGTGCCAGCAGCTTAAGTGCGGGAGGGAAATACGAGCAGTACTTC	CASSLSAGGKYEQYF
TRBJ1-3	TRBD1	.	TRBV7-2	TGTGCCAGCAGCTCGGCTCCGGGACAGGGCCGAAACACCATATATTTT	CASSSAPGQGRNTIYF
TRBJ2-1	.	.	TRBV28	TGTGCCAGCAGTTTTTGGGGGCGCGAAAATGAGCAGTTCTTC	CASSFWGRENEQFF
TRBJ1-2	.	.	TRBV19	TGTGCCAGTTCCCACTTCCGGGACACATTCTATGGCTACACCTTC	CASSHFRDTFYGYTF
TRBJ2-1	TRBD1	.	TRBV15	TGTGCCACCAGCAGTCCCGGGACAGAGAATTACAATGAGCAGTTCTTC	CATSSPGTENYNEQFF
TRBJ2-3	TRBD2	.	TRBV19	TGTGCCAGTAGTATAGGTAGCGGGACCCTCAGCGATACGCAGTATTTT	CASSIGSGTLSDTQYF
TRBJ2-1	TRBD2	once	TRBV5-1	TGCGCCAGCAGCTTGGCCCTGGCTAGCGGGGGTGAGCAGTTCTTC	CASSLALASGGEQFF
TRBJ2-5	TRBD2	.	TRBV7-2	TGTGCCAGCAGCTTTAGCGGGAGACAAGAGACCCAGTACTTC	CASSFSGRQETQYF
TRBJ1-2	.	.	TRBV5-1	TGCGCCAGCAGAGACAGTATTTATGGCTACACCTTC	CASRDSIYGYTF
TRBJ1-3	TRBD1	few	TRBV18	TGTGCCAGCTCACCAGGGACAGGGGCGGTCAACACCATATATTTT	CASSPGTGAVNTIYF
TRBJ1-4	.	.	TRBV3-1/TRBV3-2	TGTGCCAGCAGCTCCCTTGGCGGAGATGAAAAACTGTTTTTT	CASSSLGGDEKLFF
TRBJ2-3	TRBD2	.	TRBV6-4	TGTGCCAGCAGTGAAGGCTCGGCTAGCGGGACAGATACGCAGTATTTT	CASSEGSASGTDTQYF
TRBJ2-1	.	.	TRBV7-9	TGTGCCAGCAGCTTAATTCTCTACAATGAGCAGTTCTTC	CASSLILYNEQFF
TRBJ2-7	.	.	TRBV14	TGTGCCAGCAGCCAGTACAGGTACCCCTACGAGCAGTACTTC	CASSQYRYPYEQYF
TRBJ1-4	.	once	TRBV5-1	TGCGCCAGCAGCTTGGCAGGGTCATCTAATGAAAAACTGTTTTTT	CASSLAGSSNEKLFF
TRBJ1-3	.	.	TRBV30	TGTGCCTGCTGGACAGCTGGAAACACCATATATTTT	CACWTAGNTIYF